The rows below give T cell receptor beta chains drawn from one sample of a study of monozygotic twins with inflammatory bowel disease. Using the 5' RACE reads, TCRdb records one entry per CDR3 protein without DNA. The listing contains around 410,000 distinct CDR3 sequences. Sample: blood. These receptors came from a human donor with ulcerative colitis or Crohn's disease, or a healthy co-twin of an affected twin (not recorded which). Each CDR3 is given with its conserved first and last residue.

V: TRBV5-1
J: TRBJ1-1
CDR3: CASRSEINTEAFF

V: TRBV5-6
J: TRBJ2-3
CDR3: CASSLGAHTDTQYF

V: TRBV28
J: TRBJ2-7
CDR3: CASSFGGSSTYEQYF

V: TRBV29-1
J: TRBJ1-2
CDR3: CSVSRTGPYGYTF

V: TRBV11-2
J: TRBJ2-7
CDR3: CASSLGRQGWYEQYF

V: TRBV7-2
J: TRBJ1-2
CDR3: CASSLVQDPYYGYTF

V: TRBV19
J: TRBJ1-5
CDR3: CASSPHAGTDQPQHF

V: TRBV30
J: TRBJ2-5
CDR3: CAWSAHGETQYF

V: TRBV6-2/TRBV6-3
J: TRBJ2-1
CDR3: CASRDWGAGSAEQFF

V: TRBV10-3
J: TRBJ2-1
CDR3: CAISEAEGSYNEQFF

V: TRBV28
J: TRBJ2-3
CDR3: CASSFPRGPDTQYF

V: TRBV19
J: TRBJ1-5
CDR3: CASGISPARLDQPQHF

V: TRBV29-1
J: TRBJ2-4
CDR3: CSVRPAGVAKNIQYF

V: TRBV6-5
J: TRBJ2-3
CDR3: CASRSTRKDTQYF

V: TRBV7-9
J: TRBJ1-1
CDR3: CASSPQGGGLRGTEAFF

V: TRBV29-1
J: TRBJ2-5
CDR3: CSVDLPLGETQYF

V: TRBV7-6
J: TRBJ1-4
CDR3: CASSLGPLTPTNEKLFF

V: TRBV27
J: TRBJ1-5
CDR3: CASSNFYNQPQHF

V: TRBV10-3
J: TRBJ2-7
CDR3: CAITEQGIGTEQYF

V: TRBV5-1
J: TRBJ2-3
CDR3: CASRSGTGSDTQYF

V: TRBV5-1
J: TRBJ2-7
CDR3: CASSLRDGSYEQYF

V: TRBV5-6
J: TRBJ1-2
CDR3: CASSLRTSGHYGYTF

V: TRBV9
J: TRBJ1-1
CDR3: CASSRSSMNTEAFF

V: TRBV18
J: TRBJ2-3
CDR3: CASSPPGGRSDTQYF

V: TRBV4-3
J: TRBJ1-1
CDR3: CASSQSDRVNTEAFF

V: TRBV6-1
J: TRBJ2-6
CDR3: CASSAWTGPGANVLTF

V: TRBV4-3
J: TRBJ2-6
CDR3: CASSQDGGDSGANVLTF

V: TRBV11-2
J: TRBJ2-1
CDR3: CASSLEEVAGGLFSYNEQFF

V: TRBV5-1
J: TRBJ2-5
CDR3: CASSLGYRSKGGPRETQYF

V: TRBV3-1
J: TRBJ2-7
CDR3: CASSAGLGDYEQYF

V: TRBV2
J: TRBJ2-3
CDR3: CATATTSVRRDTQYF

V: TRBV11-1
J: TRBJ2-7
CDR3: CASSLVGLYEQYF

V: TRBV5-1
J: TRBJ2-7
CDR3: CASRRGQGSYEQYF

V: TRBV18
J: TRBJ2-7
CDR3: CASSPRDKVYEQYF

V: TRBV7-2
J: TRBJ2-3
CDR3: CASNFARRTDTQYF

V: TRBV5-1
J: TRBJ2-1
CDR3: CASSWRPGTNEQFF

V: TRBV19
J: TRBJ2-4
CDR3: CASVLAGTNIQYF

V: TRBV20-1
J: TRBJ2-5
CDR3: CSARPEETQYF

V: TRBV6-6
J: TRBJ2-7
CDR3: CASSWGGRWGEQYF

V: TRBV5-6
J: TRBJ1-1
CDR3: CASRYRDRPMNTEAFF

V: TRBV2
J: TRBJ2-7
CDR3: CASSVSRSYEQYF